Listed below are T cell receptor beta chains from one sample, sequenced in a study of OX40 agonist ivuxolimab in advanced cancers. Measured with immunoSEQ multiplex PCR; TCRdb has only the in-frame clones, and not every one. The sample lists 85,000 to 100,000 clones; roughly 90% were seen once. The material was CD4+ or CD8+ T cells sorted from blood, obtained in a trial of the OX40 agonist ivuxolimab. The receptors stem from an adult with an advanced solid tumor such as melanoma, head and neck, liver or kidney cancer. Each CDR3 is given with its conserved first and last residue. The D gene is left open where the match is weak. Rows may omit the clone size; those that give it use once, few, many or a size class.

DNA: TGCGCCAGCAGCCAAGAACGGACTAGCCGTGAGTTCTTC
CDR3: CASSQERTSREFF
J: TRBJ2-1
D: TRBD2
V: TRBV4-3
size: NA

DNA: TGCAGCGTTGAGGCGGGGGCTGGTGGCTACACCTTC
CDR3: CSVEAGAGGYTF
J: TRBJ1-2
D: NA
V: TRBV29-1
size: NA

DNA: TGTGCCTGGGCGGACAGGGCGAAGGGGCCCCAGCATTTT
CDR3: CAWADRAKGPQHF
J: TRBJ1-5
D: TRBD1
V: TRBV30
size: NA

DNA: TGTGCCAGCAGCTTAGAAAGGGGGTCTACCTCTGGAAACACCATATATTTT
CDR3: CASSLERGSTSGNTIYF
J: TRBJ1-3
D: NA
V: TRBV11-2
size: few

DNA: TGTGCCAGCAGCGTAGACAGGGTACCGCCTGGAAACACCATATATTTT
CDR3: CASSVDRVPPGNTIYF
J: TRBJ1-3
D: NA
V: TRBV9
size: NA

DNA: TGTGCCACCCACAACACGGGAAACACCATATATTTT
CDR3: CATHNTGNTIYF
J: TRBJ1-3
D: NA
V: TRBV7-8
size: NA

DNA: TGTGCCAGCTCACTTAGCGGGGGGGTACAGTTCTTC
CDR3: CASSLSGGVQFF
J: TRBJ2-1
D: TRBD2
V: TRBV18
size: NA

DNA: TGTGCCAGCAGCTTGGTGGACGGACCCTACGAGCAGTACTTC
CDR3: CASSLVDGPYEQYF
J: TRBJ2-7
D: NA
V: TRBV5-4
size: once

DNA: TGTGCCAGCAGTTACGAGGTGGGGATCAATCAGCCCCAGCATTTT
CDR3: CASSYEVGINQPQHF
J: TRBJ1-5
D: NA
V: TRBV6-6
size: NA

DNA: TGTGCCAGCAGGGGTGGACGAGAGGGAGGTGTCGAGCAGTACTTC
CDR3: CASRGGREGGVEQYF
J: TRBJ2-7
D: NA
V: TRBV6-1
size: NA

DNA: TGTGCCAGTAGTAGATCCCTGACAGGGTATAGCAATCAGCCCCAGCATTTT
CDR3: CASSRSLTGYSNQPQHF
J: TRBJ1-5
D: TRBD1
V: TRBV19
size: NA

DNA: TGCGCCAGCAGCCAAAACTCTAGGGGGGCAGATACGCAGTATTTT
CDR3: CASSQNSRGADTQYF
J: TRBJ2-3
D: NA
V: TRBV4-3
size: once

DNA: TGTGCCAGCAGGTCCTATGAGACGAACACCGGGGAGCTGTTTTTT
CDR3: CASRSYETNTGELFF
J: TRBJ2-2
D: NA
V: TRBV7-6
size: NA